This entry lists 26 T cell receptor beta chains sequenced from one sample in a study of blood T cells in healthy people across ages (dated by TCRdb to between 2015 and 2016). Libraries came from 5' RACE. This sample was sequenced with an Illumina HiSeq 2500. A second about 6 to 11 cycle PCR used a sample-barcoded 5' primer and a J-beta primer mix. TCRdb took the public reads, trimmed them with fastp at Q25, ran MiXCR for clone calling and kept in-frame beta chains. All rows with the same CDR3 protein become a single entry with the most common DNA and genes. The sample data list about 1,400,000 distinct CDR3 sequences, and 42% of these were observed just once. 7% to 9% of the sample comes from the top ten. Sequencing was carried out using blood. These receptors were obtained from a woman aged 18-35 years in good health.

This clonotype was seen a handful of times. The chain carries TRBV2 and TRBJ1-2; 7 bases agree with TRBD1. The J segment lost 5 bases and the V segment lost 4 bases, leaving 7 bases of the junction unmatched. The CDR3 is 14 residues long. Germline CDR1 SNHLY, CDR2 FYNNEI. CDR3 sequence reads: CASSAEGTVYGYTF. Here the CDR3 DNA reads TGTGCCAGCAGTGCGGAGGGGACAGTTTATGGCTACACCTTC.

The chain is built from TRBV7-9 and TRBJ1-3, with D perhaps TRBD1 (5 bases). Germline-derived CDR1 and CDR2 are SEHNR and FQNEAQ (reference sequence). The CDR3 is 16 residues long. Trimming took 4 bases from V and 0 from J, leaving 13 bases between them. The CDR3: CASSWDRRSSGNTIYF. The CDR3 DNA sequence: TGTGCCAGCAGCTGGGACCGAAGAAGCTCTGGAAACACCATATATTTT.

This clonotype was seen more than once but under ten times. V and J are TRBV4-1 and TRBJ2-1, with 12 bases identical to TRBD2. V lost 0 bases, J lost 10 bases, and 7 bases stayed unmatched. Looked up from germline, CDR1 is MGHRA and CDR2 is YSYEKL. The CDR3 consists of 16 residues. The CDR3 sequence is CASSQDRLAGGHEQFF. CDR3 sequence (DNA): TGCGCCAGCAGCCAAGATCGGCTAGCGGGGGGGCACGAGCAGTTCTTC.

The chain has TRBV10-3 and TRBJ2-1; 8 nucleotides line up with TRBD1. This CDR3 has 12 residues. The ends lost 8 bases at V and 4 bases at J; junction bases unmatched: 1. The V gene's germline CDR1 is ENHRY and CDR2 SYGVKD. CDR3 DNA sequence: TGTGCCATCGGGACAGGTTACAATGAGCAGTTCTTC. Its protein is CAIGTGYNEQFF.

The chain is built from TRBV10-2 and TRBJ2-2; 8 bases agree with TRBD1. This CDR3 contains 16 residues. J lost 0 bases, V lost 6 bases, and 6 bases had no gene match. The germline CDR1 and CDR2 sequences are WSHSY and SAAADI. This chain's CDR3 is CASRSGGGTNTGELFF. In DNA form, the CDR3 reads TGCGCCAGCAGGTCAGGGGGCGGGACGAACACCGGGGAGCTGTTTTTT.

The chain carries TRBV3-1 and TRBJ2-7, with 7 bases that match TRBD1. Germline trimming cut 3 bases from V and 0 bases from J; bases unmatched to any gene: 2. The CDR3 loop spans 14 amino acids. From germline, CDR1 is LGHDT and CDR2 YNNKEL (reference sequence). The CDR3 bases are TGTGCCAGCAGCCACGGACAGGCCTCCTACGAGCAGTACTTC. Amino acids: CASSHGQASYEQYF.

V gene TRBV3-1 combines with J gene TRBJ2-3; 7 positions match TRBD2. Germline-derived CDR1 and CDR2 are LGHDT and YNNKEL (reference sequence). This CDR3 is 16 amino acids long. J was trimmed by 8 bases and V by 1 base; bases with no gene match: 12. CDR3 protein: CASSQGWGGGTGTQYF. The CDR3 region has the DNA TGTGCCAGCAGCCAAGGCTGGGGCGGGGGTACCGGTACGCAGTATTTT.

The CDR3 DNA reads as TGTGCCAGCGTAAGCCAGGCTCCTGACTATGGCTACACCTTC. The encoded protein is CASVSQAPDYGYTF. The V call is TRBV5-6, the J call TRBJ1-2; D uncertain. V lost 7 bases, J lost 3 bases, and 16 bases lay in between. The CDR3 extends over 14 amino acids. The germline V gene encodes CDR1 SGHDT and CDR2 YYEEEE.

This sequence joins TRBV7-9 and TRBJ2-1; TRBD2 matches at 8 bases. This CDR3 is built from 13 residues. After removal of 8 bases from V and 7 bases from J, the junction contained 7 bases not matched to a gene. Germline V gene lookup returns CDR1 SEHNR and CDR2 FQNEAQ (reference sequence). DNA of the CDR3: TGTGCCAGCCTCGGGGGGGACGAAAATGAGCAGTTCTTC. Translated, it gives CASLGGDENEQFF.

The rearrangement uses TRBV20-1 and TRBJ1-1, with no clear D. Germline V lookup: CDR1 DFQATT, CDR2 SNEGSKA (reference sequence). Trimming cost V 6 bases and J 0 bases, with 17 bases left between them. The CDR3 is made up of 15 amino acids. The DNA of the CDR3 is TGCAGTGCCGTGGACCCGGACGGATTGAACACTGAAGCTTTCTTT. It yields the protein CSAVDPDGLNTEAFF.

The chain carries TRBV28 and TRBJ2-1; the D gene is possibly TRBD2 (6 bases). Per germline, CDR1 MDHEN and CDR2 SYDVKM. The CDR3 covers 13 residues. With 8 bases removed from V and 0 bases from J, the gap between germline ends came to 8 bases. CDR3 DNA sequence: TGTGCCAGCGGGACTGCCTCCTACAATGAGCAGTTCTTC. This codes for CASGTASYNEQFF.

V usage is TRBV29-1 and J usage is TRBJ2-7; 9 nucleotides line up with TRBD2. The better agreement between TRBJ2-5 and the DNA end casts doubt on the J call. Germline lookup yields CDR1 SQVTM and CDR2 ANQGSEA. The CDR3 contains 13 residues. For the CDR3, the DNA is TGCAGCGTTGCAGCGGGGGGTTTCGAGACCCAGTACTTC. Translating it yields CSVAAGGFETQYF.

This rearrangement joins TRBV4-2 to TRBJ2-7; TRBD2 aligns across 11 bases. With V trimmed by 0 bases and J by 3 bases, 10 bases remained unmatched. The germline gives CDR1 LGHNA, CDR2 YNFKEQ. This CDR3 has 18 amino acids. CDR3 coding DNA: TGTGCCAGCAGCCAAGAAGGTGGATCTAGCGGGGGGTTCTACGAGCAGTACTTC. This gives the protein CASSQEGGSSGGFYEQYF.

This clonotype has ten or more counts. Sequence at one end of the junction differs from germline and may be a read error. The chain links TRBV11-2 to TRBJ2-7; 9 bases are a match to TRBD2. Germline values: CDR1 SGHAT, CDR2 FQNNGV. The CDR3 covers 14 residues. For the CDR3, the DNA is TGTGCCAGCAGTTTAGGCGGGGGGGCCTACGAGCAGTACTTC. It translates to CASSLGGGAYEQYF.

This chain connects TRBV12-3 or TRBV12-4 to TRBJ1-3; D is unclear. The CDR3 consists of 15 residues. The V gene lost 5 bases and the J gene lost 3 bases, with 14 bases spanning the gap. The CDR3 is CASSLGKGIGNTIYF. The CDR3 DNA sequence: TGTGCCAGCAGTCTTGGGAAGGGCATTGGAAACACCATATATTTT.

The chain employs TRBV24-1 and TRBJ1-5; tentatively, D is TRBD1 (5 bases). The V gene's germline CDR1 is KGHDR and CDR2 SFDVKD. V shed 9 bases and J shed 3 bases, with 11 bases lying between them. CDR3 length equals 13 residues. This CDR3 is CATGGQINQPQHF. The CDR3 DNA sequence: TGTGCCACCGGAGGACAAATCAATCAGCCCCAGCATTTT.

The CDR3 sequence is CASSDQSAEAFF. The DNA of the CDR3 is TGTGCCAGCAGTGACCAGTCAGCTGAAGCTTTCTTT. The chain employs TRBV6-1 and TRBJ1-1, with D uncertain. This CDR3 spans 12 amino acids. The V gene lost 3 bases and the J gene lost 6 bases, with 8 bases spanning the gap. The germline V gene has CDR1 MNHNS and CDR2 SASEGT.

This sequence joins TRBV5-1 and TRBJ1-2; no clear D gene. Germline V gene data show CDR1 as SGHRS and CDR2 as YFSETQ. The CDR3 spans 15 residues. Trimming left V 3 bases short and J 2 bases short, with 14 bases between. For the CDR3, the DNA is TGCGCCAGCAGCTGGACCTCGGATGGGAACTATGGCTACACCTTC. It specifies CASSWTSDGNYGYTF. The full variable domain, in which reference TRBV5-1 and TRBJ1-2 provide the parts outside the CDR3, is KAGVTQTPRYLIKTRGQQVTLSCSPISGHRSVSWYQQTPGQGLQFLFEYFSETQRNKGNFPGRFSGRQFSNSRSEMNVSTLELGDSALYLCASSWTSDGNYGYTFGSGTRLTVV.

This chain connects TRBV20-1 to TRBJ1-5; 9 positions match TRBD1. CDR1 and CDR2 (germline): DFQATT, SNEGSKA (reference sequence). This CDR3 has 17 residues. J lost 9 bases, V lost 3 bases, and 18 bases had no gene match. The CDR3, as DNA: TGCAGTGCTAGTGACCCGACCGGGACAGGGCCCTCGGGGCCCCAGCATTTT. This encodes CSASDPTGTGPSGPQHF.

This clonotype turned up a few times. This chain joins TRBV6-2 or TRBV6-3 and TRBJ2-3; D call uncertain. The V end lost 2 bases, the J end lost 9 bases, and 18 bases lay between the germline ends. The V gene's germline CDR1 is MNHEY and CDR2 SVGEGT. The CDR3 has 15 amino acids. The CDR3 DNA sequence: TGTGCCAGCAGTTACGAGGCACACCACCCGGACACGCAGTATTTT. This gives the protein CASSYEAHHPDTQYF.

The DNA for the CDR3 is TGTGCCAGCAGCTCCCGGACTAGCGGGAACAGAGAGACCCAGTACTTC. Amino acid sequence: CASSSRTSGNRETQYF. The V gene is TRBV7-2, the J gene TRBJ2-5, with TRBD2 matching 12 bases. After removal of 4 bases from V and 4 bases from J, the junction contained 7 bases not matched to a gene. The CDR3 totals 16 residues. Germline V gene sequence: CDR1 SGHTA, CDR2 FQGNSA. Combining the CDR3 with reference TRBV7-2 and TRBJ2-5 gives the whole variable domain GAGVSQSPSNKVTEKGKDVELRCDPISGHTALYWYRQSLGQGLEFLIYFQGNSAPDKSGLPSDRFSAERTGGSVSTLTIQRTQQEDSAVYLCASSSRTSGNRETQYFGPGTRLLVL.

V and J are TRBV10-3 and TRBJ2-7, with TRBD2 matching over 7 bases. The V segment lost 11 bases and the J segment 10 bases; nucleotides outside the gene matches: 8. This CDR3 has 10 residues. Germline values: CDR1 ENHRY, CDR2 SYGVKD. CDR3 protein: CAAGDPIQYF. CDR3 nucleotides: TGTGCCGCGGGGGACCCTATTCAGTACTTC.

This clonotype was seen more than once but under ten times. This chain links TRBV30 with TRBJ2-3; 7 nucleotides align to TRBD2. Germline CDR1 and CDR2: GTSNPN and SVGIG (reference sequence). The V segment lost 3 bases and the J segment 4 bases; nucleotides outside the gene matches: 13. This CDR3 is built from 16 residues. The CDR3 is CAWSQRGDYFSDTQYF. CDR3 in DNA: TGTGCCTGGAGCCAACGCGGGGACTATTTCTCAGATACGCAGTATTTT.

The CDR3 here is CASSLPTLDRAHEQYF. DNA of the CDR3: TGTGCCAGCAGTTTACCCACCCTCGACAGGGCCCACGAGCAGTACTTC. The chain is built from TRBV27 and TRBJ2-7; 7 nucleotides match TRBD1. This CDR3 is built from 16 residues. Trimming removed 2 bases from V and 5 bases from J; junction bases left unmatched: 12. Germline loops: CDR1 MNHEY, CDR2 SMNVEV (reference sequence).

The chain's CDR3 is CASSERVVYEQYF. The CDR3 DNA reads as TGTGCCAGCAGTGAACGCGTAGTCTACGAGCAGTACTTC. J is TRBJ2-7 and V is TRBV6-1; unclear D gene. CDR1 and CDR2 (germline): MNHNS, SASEGT. V was pared by 2 bases and J by 3 bases, with 8 bases between. The CDR3 has 13 amino acids.

The V gene is TRBV7-2, the J gene TRBJ2-5; 12 positions agree with TRBD2. With 6 bases clipped from V and 4 bases from J, the junction kept 9 bases outside the gene matches. CDR3 length: 16 residues. Germline assignment: CDR1 SGHTA and CDR2 FQGNSA. This CDR3 is CASRQPGTSGSETQYF. CDR3 nucleotides: TGTGCCAGCAGGCAACCTGGGACTAGCGGGTCAGAGACCCAGTACTTC.